This is a list of T cell receptor beta chains from one sample in a study of CD8 T cells in ankylosing spondylitis. TCRdb re-called the 5' RACE reads with MiXCR, one entry per CDR3 protein. The top ten hold approximately 1.1% of the sample, which has around 300,000 distinct CDR3 sequences, roughly 15% seen once. The source material was blood, either unsorted or a sorted T cell fraction (not recorded which). Source of these receptors: a male donor with ankylosing spondylitis or in good health (not recorded which). CDR3s include the opening cysteine and the closing phenylalanine or tryptophan. The order of the fields is CDR3 DNA, CDR3 protein, clone size, J gene, D gene, V gene. A D gene is named only where the DNA matches it firmly. The size of a clone is reported for some rows only, either as once, few or many, or as a class for expanded clones.

CDR3nt: TGTGCCAGCAGCTTACCTAGCGGGGGGGCTTTGGTGCAGTTCTTC; CDR3aa: CASSLPSGGALVQFF; abundance: -; j_gene: TRBJ2-1; d_gene: TRBD2; v_gene: TRBV7-9
CDR3nt: TGTGCCAGCAGCGTTGGGGGGCCTCCGGACACCGGGGAGCTGTTTTTT; CDR3aa: CASSVGGPPDTGELFF; abundance: few; j_gene: TRBJ2-2; d_gene: -; v_gene: TRBV9
CDR3nt: TGTGCCAGCAGTGATAGGACAGGGGACTCTAACTATGGCTACACCTTC; CDR3aa: CASSDRTGDSNYGYTF; abundance: many; j_gene: TRBJ1-2; d_gene: TRBD1; v_gene: TRBV2
CDR3nt: TGTGCCAGCAGCCGGGGACAGGGAAGGCAAAACTATGGCTACACCTTC; CDR3aa: CASSRGQGRQNYGYTF; abundance: -; j_gene: TRBJ1-2; d_gene: TRBD1; v_gene: TRBV6-1
CDR3nt: TGTGCCAGCAGTCGTAGCGATGAGCAGTTCTTC; CDR3aa: CASSRSDEQFF; abundance: few; j_gene: TRBJ2-1; d_gene: -; v_gene: TRBV6-5
CDR3nt: TGCAGCGTTGAGGAGACAGGGGGCGGCTATGGCTACACCTTC; CDR3aa: CSVEETGGGYGYTF; abundance: few; j_gene: TRBJ1-2; d_gene: TRBD1; v_gene: TRBV29-1
CDR3nt: TGCAGTGGGGCAGGGAGTCGTGTCGAGCAGTACTTC; CDR3aa: CSGAGSRVEQYF; abundance: few; j_gene: TRBJ2-7; d_gene: -; v_gene: TRBV20-1
CDR3nt: TGTGCCAGCATACCAGACAGGGGACTAGCATATGAGCAGTTCTTC; CDR3aa: CASIPDRGLAYEQFF; abundance: few; j_gene: TRBJ2-1; d_gene: -; v_gene: TRBV6-2/TRBV6-3
CDR3nt: TGTGCCAGCAGCACTGGGACAGGGGACGTCACCCTCCACTTT; CDR3aa: CASSTGTGDVTLHF; abundance: -; j_gene: TRBJ1-6; d_gene: TRBD1; v_gene: TRBV11-2
CDR3nt: TGCGCCAGCAGCTTGGCCGGGACAGGGTATGAGCAGTTCTTC; CDR3aa: CASSLAGTGYEQFF; abundance: few; j_gene: TRBJ2-1; d_gene: TRBD1; v_gene: TRBV5-1
CDR3nt: TGCAGTGCTAGAGAGGGTAGCGGGAGCCTTTACAATGAGCAGTTCTTC; CDR3aa: CSAREGSGSLYNEQFF; abundance: many; j_gene: TRBJ2-1; d_gene: TRBD2; v_gene: TRBV20-1
CDR3nt: TGTGCCAGCAGCGTCCGACAGGGCGATGGCTACACCTTC; CDR3aa: CASSVRQGDGYTF; abundance: many; j_gene: TRBJ1-2; d_gene: TRBD1; v_gene: TRBV5-6
CDR3nt: TGTGCCATCAGTGAGTCGGAGTTCTCCGAGACCCAGTACTTC; CDR3aa: CAISESEFSETQYF; abundance: few; j_gene: TRBJ2-5; d_gene: -; v_gene: TRBV10-3
CDR3nt: TGCGCCAGCAGCCAAGAGACGGGGGTAATGGTAAATGAAAAACTGTTTTTT; CDR3aa: CASSQETGVMVNEKLFF; abundance: -; j_gene: TRBJ1-4; d_gene: -; v_gene: TRBV4-1
CDR3nt: TGTGCCAGCAGTGAAGGCCAGGGGGGGAGTGGCACTGAAGCTTTCTTT; CDR3aa: CASSEGQGGSGTEAFF; abundance: -; j_gene: TRBJ1-1; d_gene: TRBD1; v_gene: TRBV2
CDR3nt: TGCAGTGCAGCACAGGGGGATGGAACAGATACGCAGTATTTT; CDR3aa: CSAAQGDGTDTQYF; abundance: -; j_gene: TRBJ2-3; d_gene: TRBD1; v_gene: TRBV20-1
CDR3nt: TGTGCCAGCAGTTCTCCTCTCCGATATGGCTACACCTTC; CDR3aa: CASSSPLRYGYTF; abundance: few; j_gene: TRBJ1-2; d_gene: -; v_gene: TRBV2
CDR3nt: TGCAGTGCTGCCTTCTCCGGGGGGCACACTGAAGCTTTCTTT; CDR3aa: CSAAFSGGHTEAFF; abundance: -; j_gene: TRBJ1-1; d_gene: -; v_gene: TRBV20-1
CDR3nt: TGCGCCAGCACAACGGGGTGCGGAGATGAAAAACTGTTTTTT; CDR3aa: CASTTGCGDEKLFF; abundance: -; j_gene: TRBJ1-4; d_gene: -; v_gene: TRBV4-1
CDR3nt: TGCAGTGCCCTAAGTAAAAGGGGGGACGAGCAGTACTTC; CDR3aa: CSALSKRGDEQYF; abundance: few; j_gene: TRBJ2-7; d_gene: -; v_gene: TRBV20-1
CDR3nt: TGTGCCAGCAGCTCGACTAGCGGGGGGAGGTACGAGCAGTACTTC; CDR3aa: CASSSTSGGRYEQYF; abundance: few; j_gene: TRBJ2-7; d_gene: TRBD2; v_gene: TRBV3-1
CDR3nt: TGCAGTGCTAGAGTGGGCAGGGAACTCGCCGAGCAGTACTTC; CDR3aa: CSARVGRELAEQYF; abundance: -; j_gene: TRBJ2-7; d_gene: -; v_gene: TRBV20-1
CDR3nt: TGTGCCAGCAGTTTTCAAGCGGGAGGGGCAGATACGCAGTATTTT; CDR3aa: CASSFQAGGADTQYF; abundance: many; j_gene: TRBJ2-3; d_gene: TRBD2; v_gene: TRBV12-3/TRBV12-4
CDR3nt: TGTGCCAGCAGTTTTGTGGGCGCGGGAAACACCATATATTTT; CDR3aa: CASSFVGAGNTIYF; abundance: -; j_gene: TRBJ1-3; d_gene: -; v_gene: TRBV12-3/TRBV12-4